This T cell receptor (beta chain) stems from a study of shared clonotypes between healthy human individuals. Study-level findings and limits: Estimated richness was generally greater in naive than memory subsets.

The CDR3 contains 15 residues. Germline loops: CDR1 LGHNA, CDR2 YSLEER. V was cut by 0 bases and J by 2 bases, with 11 bases left in between. Donors had no recently reported acute infections or vaccinations and were HIV-negative. Researchers reported that CD8 memory united CD45RO+ cells with CCR7-negative CD45RA+ TemRA cells. With respect to this clone: Antigen specificity is unknown.

Produced via immunoSEQ multiplex PCR; TCRdb's table is partial and in-frame only. The table includes around 690,000 clones, roughly 91% detected once. The TCR was taken from a young man in good health. Some clones in this sample may be carry-over from other donors' samples. The chain employs TRBV4-3 and TRBJ2-7, with D maybe TRBD2 (6 bases). The material sequenced was memory CD8+ T cells from PBMCs. Stated subset: CD45RO+ cells pooled with CCR7-negative TemRA cells. CDR3 amino acids: CASSQELRTTYEQYF. In DNA form, the CDR3 reads TGCGCCAGCAGCCAAGAGTTGAGGACTACCTACGAGCAGTACTTC.